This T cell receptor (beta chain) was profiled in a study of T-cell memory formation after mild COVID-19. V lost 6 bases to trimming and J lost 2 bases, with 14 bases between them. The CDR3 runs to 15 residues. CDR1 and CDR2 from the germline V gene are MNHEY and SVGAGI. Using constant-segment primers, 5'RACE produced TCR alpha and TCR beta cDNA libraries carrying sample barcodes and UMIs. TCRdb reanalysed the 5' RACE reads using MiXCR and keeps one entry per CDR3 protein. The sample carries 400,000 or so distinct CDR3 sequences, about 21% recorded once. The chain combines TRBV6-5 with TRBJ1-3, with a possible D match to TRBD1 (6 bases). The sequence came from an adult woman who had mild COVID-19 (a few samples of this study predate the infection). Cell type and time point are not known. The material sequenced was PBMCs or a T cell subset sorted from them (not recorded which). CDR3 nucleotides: TGTGCCAGCAGAAAGGCGGGGGCAACTGGAAACACCATATATTTT. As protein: CASRKAGATGNTIYF.